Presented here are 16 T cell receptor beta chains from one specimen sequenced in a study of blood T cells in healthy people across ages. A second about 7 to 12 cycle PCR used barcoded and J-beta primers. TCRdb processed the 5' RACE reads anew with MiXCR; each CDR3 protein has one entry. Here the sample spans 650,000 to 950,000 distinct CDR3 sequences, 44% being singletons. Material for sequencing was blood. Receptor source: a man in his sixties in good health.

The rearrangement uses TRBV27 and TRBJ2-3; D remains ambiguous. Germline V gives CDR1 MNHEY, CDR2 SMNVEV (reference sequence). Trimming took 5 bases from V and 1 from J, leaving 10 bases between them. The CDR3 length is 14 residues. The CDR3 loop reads CASSVCSGTDTQYF. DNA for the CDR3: TGTGCCAGCAGTGTATGTTCTGGCACAGATACGCAGTATTTT.

The CDR3, as DNA: TGTGCCAGCAGCTTAGCTATTGAGGAGCAGTTCTTC. This sequence encodes CASSLAIEEQFF. The chain combines TRBV7-3 with TRBJ2-1; D ambiguous. Per germline, CDR1 SGHTA and CDR2 FQGTGA. The CDR3 length is 12 residues. Trimming left V 2 bases short and J 10 bases short, with 9 bases between.

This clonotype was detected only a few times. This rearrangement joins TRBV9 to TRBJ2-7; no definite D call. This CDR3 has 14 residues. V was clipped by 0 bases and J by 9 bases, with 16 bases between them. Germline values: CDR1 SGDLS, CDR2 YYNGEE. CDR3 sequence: CASSVGPGTTTQYF. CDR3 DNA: TGTGCCAGCAGCGTAGGTCCGGGCACTACGACGCAGTACTTC.

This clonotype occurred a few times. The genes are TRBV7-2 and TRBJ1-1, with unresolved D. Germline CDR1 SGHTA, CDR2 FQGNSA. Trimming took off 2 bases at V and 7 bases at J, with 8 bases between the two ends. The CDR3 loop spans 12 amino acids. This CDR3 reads CASSLNIREAFF. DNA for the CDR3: TGTGCCAGCAGCTTAAACATTCGTGAAGCTTTCTTT.

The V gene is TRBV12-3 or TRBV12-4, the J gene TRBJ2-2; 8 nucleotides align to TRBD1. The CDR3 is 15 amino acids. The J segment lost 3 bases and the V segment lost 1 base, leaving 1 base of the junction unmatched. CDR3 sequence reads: CASSLGTGYTGELFF. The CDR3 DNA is TGTGCCAGCAGTTTAGGGACAGGGTACACCGGGGAGCTGTTTTTT.

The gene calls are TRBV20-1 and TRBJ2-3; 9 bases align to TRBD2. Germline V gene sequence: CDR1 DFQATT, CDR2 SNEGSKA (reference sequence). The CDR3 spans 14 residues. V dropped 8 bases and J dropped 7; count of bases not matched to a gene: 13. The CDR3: CSCRAGGPDYTQYF. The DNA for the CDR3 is TGCAGTTGCAGGGCGGGGGGGCCCGATTATACGCAGTATTTT.

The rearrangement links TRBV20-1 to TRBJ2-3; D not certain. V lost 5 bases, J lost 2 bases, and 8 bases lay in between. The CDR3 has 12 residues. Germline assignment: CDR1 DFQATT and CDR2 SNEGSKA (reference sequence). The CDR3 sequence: CSASTVTDTQYF. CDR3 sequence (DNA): TGCAGTGCTTCGACCGTCACAGATACGCAGTATTTT.

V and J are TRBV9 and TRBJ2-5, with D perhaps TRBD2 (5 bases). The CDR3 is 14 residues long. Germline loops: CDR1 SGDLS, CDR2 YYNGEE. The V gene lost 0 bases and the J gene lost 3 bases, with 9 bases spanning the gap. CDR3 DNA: TGTGCCAGCAGCGTAGCGGGGTTGGAAGAGACCCAGTACTTC. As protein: CASSVAGLEETQYF.

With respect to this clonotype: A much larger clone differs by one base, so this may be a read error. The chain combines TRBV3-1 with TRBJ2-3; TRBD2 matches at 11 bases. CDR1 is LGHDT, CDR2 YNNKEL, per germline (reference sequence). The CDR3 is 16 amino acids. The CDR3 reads CAGSRHLTSGGNTQYF. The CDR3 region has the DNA TGTGCCGGCAGCCGACACCTCACTAGCGGGGGAAATACGCAGTATTTT.

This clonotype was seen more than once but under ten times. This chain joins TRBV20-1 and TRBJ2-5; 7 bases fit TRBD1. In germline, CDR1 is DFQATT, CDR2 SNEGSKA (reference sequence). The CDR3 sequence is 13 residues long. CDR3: CSTERGQSETQYF. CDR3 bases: TGCAGCACGGAGAGGGGGCAGAGCGAGACCCAGTACTTC.

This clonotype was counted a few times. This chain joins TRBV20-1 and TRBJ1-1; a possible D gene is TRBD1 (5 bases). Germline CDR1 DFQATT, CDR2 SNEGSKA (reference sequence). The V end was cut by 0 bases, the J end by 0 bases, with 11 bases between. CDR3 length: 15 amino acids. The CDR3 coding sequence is TGCAGTGCTAGAGATCTCCAGGACATGAACACTGAAGCTTTCTTT. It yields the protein CSARDLQDMNTEAFF.

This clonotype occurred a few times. CDR3 loop: CSVTDDGTEAFF. CDR3 in DNA: TGCAGCGTCACGGACGACGGTACTGAAGCTTTCTTT. The chain combines TRBV29-1 with TRBJ1-1; D is uncertain. Deletions cut 6 bases from V and 5 bases from J, with 13 bases between. This CDR3 region has 12 residues. Per the germline V gene, CDR1 is SQVTM and CDR2 is ANQGSEA. The whole variable domain, filled in from reference TRBV29-1 and TRBJ1-1, reads SAVISQKPSRDICQRGTSLTIQCQVDSQVTMMFWYRQQPGQSLTLIATANQGSEATYESGFVIDKFPISRPNLTFSTLTVSNMSPEDSSIYLCSVTDDGTEAFFGQGTRLTVV.

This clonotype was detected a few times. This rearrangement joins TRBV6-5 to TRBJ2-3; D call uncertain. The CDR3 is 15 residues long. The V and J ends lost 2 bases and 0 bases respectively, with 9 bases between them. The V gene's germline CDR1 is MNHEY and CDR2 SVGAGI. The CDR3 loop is CASSYNSRSTDTQYF. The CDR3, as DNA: TGTGCCAGCAGTTACAATAGCCGTAGCACAGATACGCAGTATTTT.

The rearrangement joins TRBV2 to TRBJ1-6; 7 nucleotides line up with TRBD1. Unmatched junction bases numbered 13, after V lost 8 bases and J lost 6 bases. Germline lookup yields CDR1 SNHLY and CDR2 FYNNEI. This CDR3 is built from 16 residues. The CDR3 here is CASGSLRPGGNSPLHF. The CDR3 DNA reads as TGTGCCAGCGGATCCCTCCGGCCAGGGGGTAATTCACCCCTCCACTTT.

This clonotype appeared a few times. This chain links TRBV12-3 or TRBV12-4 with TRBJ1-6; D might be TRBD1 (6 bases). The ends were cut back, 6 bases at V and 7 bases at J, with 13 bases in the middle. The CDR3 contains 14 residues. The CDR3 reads CASRTDTGNSPLHF. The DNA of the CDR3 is TGTGCCAGCAGAACGGATACAGGGAATTCACCCCTCCACTTT.

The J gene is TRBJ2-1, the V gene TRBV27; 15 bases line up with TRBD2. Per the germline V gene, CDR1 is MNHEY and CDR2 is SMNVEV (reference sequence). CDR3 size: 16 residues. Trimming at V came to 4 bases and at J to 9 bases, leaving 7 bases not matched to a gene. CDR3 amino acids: CASSYSGTSGGPEQFF. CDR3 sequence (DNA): TGTGCCAGCAGTTACTCCGGGACTAGCGGGGGGCCTGAGCAGTTCTTC.